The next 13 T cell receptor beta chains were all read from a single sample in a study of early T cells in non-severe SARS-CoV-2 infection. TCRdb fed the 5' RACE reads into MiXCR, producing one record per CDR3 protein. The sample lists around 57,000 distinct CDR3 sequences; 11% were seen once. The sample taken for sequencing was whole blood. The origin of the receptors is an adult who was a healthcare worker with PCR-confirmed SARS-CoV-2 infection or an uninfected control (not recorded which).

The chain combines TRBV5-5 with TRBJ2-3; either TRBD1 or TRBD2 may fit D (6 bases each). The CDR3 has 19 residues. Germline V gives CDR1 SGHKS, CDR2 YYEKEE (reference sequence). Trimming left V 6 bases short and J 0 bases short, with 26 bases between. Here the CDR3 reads CASTETWWGAASSTDTQYF. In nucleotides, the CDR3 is TGTGCCAGCACCGAAACATGGTGGGGGGCCGCCTCTAGCACAGATACGCAGTATTTT. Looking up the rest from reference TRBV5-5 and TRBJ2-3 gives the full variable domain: DAGVTQSPTHLIKTRGQQVTLRCSPISGHKSVSWYQQVLGQGPQFIFQYYEKEERGRGNFPDRFSARQFPNYSSELNVNALLLGDSALYLCASTETWWGAASSTDTQYFGPGTRLTVL.

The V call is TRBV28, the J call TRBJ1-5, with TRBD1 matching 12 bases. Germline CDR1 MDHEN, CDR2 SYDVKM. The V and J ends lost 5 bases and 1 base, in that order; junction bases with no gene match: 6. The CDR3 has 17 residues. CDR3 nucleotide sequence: TGTGCCAGCAGTCCGGGACAGGGGGCCTTGAGCAATCAGCCCCAGCATTTT. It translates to CASSPGQGALSNQPQHF.

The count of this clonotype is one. CDR3 sequence reads: CASSQYNKTGANVLTF. As DNA, the CDR3 is TGTGCCAGCAGCCAGTACAACAAGACTGGGGCCAACGTCCTGACTTTC. The V gene is TRBV14, the J gene TRBJ2-6; the D is unclear. V was cut by 3 bases and J by 2 bases, with 11 bases left in between. The CDR3 has 16 amino acids. CDR1 and CDR2 (germline): SGHDN, FVKESK. Using reference TRBV14 and TRBJ2-6 for the parts outside the CDR3, the full variable domain is EAGVTQFPSHSVIEKGQTVTLRCDPISGHDNLYWYRRVMGKEIKFLLHFVKESKQDESGMPNNRFLAERTGGTYSTLKVQPAELEDSGVYFCASSQYNKTGANVLTFGAGSRLTVL.

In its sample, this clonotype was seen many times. CDR3 DNA: TGTGCCAGCTCACCCCCCAGGACAACCTACGAGCAGTACTTC. Protein sequence: CASSPPRTTYEQYF. The rearrangement joins TRBV18 to TRBJ2-7, with D possibly TRBD1 on 5 matching bases. Trimming shortened V by 3 bases and J by 2 bases, and 11 bases separated the two germline ends. CDR1 is KGHSH, CDR2 LQKENI, per germline. The CDR3 contains 14 residues.

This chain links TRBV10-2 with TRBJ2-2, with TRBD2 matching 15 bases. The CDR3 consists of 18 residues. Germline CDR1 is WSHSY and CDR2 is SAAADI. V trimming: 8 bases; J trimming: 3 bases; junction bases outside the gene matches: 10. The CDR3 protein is CASQTGLAGGPDTGELFF. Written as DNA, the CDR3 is TGCGCCAGCCAAACCGGACTAGCGGGGGGGCCCGACACCGGGGAGCTGTTTTTT.

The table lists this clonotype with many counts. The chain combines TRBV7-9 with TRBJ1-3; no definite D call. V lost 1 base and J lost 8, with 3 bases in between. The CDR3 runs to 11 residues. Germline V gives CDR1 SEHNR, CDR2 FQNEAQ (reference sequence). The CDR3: CASSLEYTIYF. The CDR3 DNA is TGTGCCAGCAGCTTAGAATACACCATATATTTT.

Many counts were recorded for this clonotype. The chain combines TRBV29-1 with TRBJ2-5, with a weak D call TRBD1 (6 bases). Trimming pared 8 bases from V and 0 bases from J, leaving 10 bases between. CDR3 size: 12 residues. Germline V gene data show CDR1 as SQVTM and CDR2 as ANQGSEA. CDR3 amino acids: CSFGQNQETQYF. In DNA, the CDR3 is TGCAGCTTTGGACAGAACCAAGAGACCCAGTACTTC.

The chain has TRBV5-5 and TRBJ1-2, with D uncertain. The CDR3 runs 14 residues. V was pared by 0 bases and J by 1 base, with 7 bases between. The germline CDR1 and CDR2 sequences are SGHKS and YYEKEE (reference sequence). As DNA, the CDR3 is TGTGCCAGCAGCTTGGACAGCCTTAACTATGGCTACACCTTC. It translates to CASSLDSLNYGYTF.

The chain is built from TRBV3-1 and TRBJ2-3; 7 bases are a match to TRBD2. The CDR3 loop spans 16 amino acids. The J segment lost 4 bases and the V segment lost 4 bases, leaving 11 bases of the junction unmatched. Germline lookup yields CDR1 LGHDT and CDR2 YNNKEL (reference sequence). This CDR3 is CASSPGTTFGADTQYF. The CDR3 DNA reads TGTGCCAGCAGCCCCGGGACTACCTTTGGGGCAGATACGCAGTATTTT.

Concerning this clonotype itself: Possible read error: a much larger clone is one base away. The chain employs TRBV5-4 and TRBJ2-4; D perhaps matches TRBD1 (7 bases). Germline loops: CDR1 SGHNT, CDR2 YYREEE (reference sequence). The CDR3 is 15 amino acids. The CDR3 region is CASSPRGRRENTQYF. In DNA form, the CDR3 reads TGTGCCAGCAGCCCGAGGGGGCGGCGGGAAAACACTCAGTACTTC. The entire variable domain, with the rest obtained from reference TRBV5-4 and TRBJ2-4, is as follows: ETGVTQSPTHLIKTRGQQVTLRCSSQSGHNTVSWYQQALGQGPQFIFQYYREEENGRGNFPPRFSGLQFPNYSSELNVNALELDDSALYLCASSPRGRRENTQYFGAGTRLSVL.

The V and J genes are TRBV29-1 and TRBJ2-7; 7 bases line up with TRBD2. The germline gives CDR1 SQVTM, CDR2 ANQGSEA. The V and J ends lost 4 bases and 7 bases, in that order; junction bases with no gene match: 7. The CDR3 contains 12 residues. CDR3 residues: CSVGQAGWEQYF. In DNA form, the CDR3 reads TGCAGCGTTGGGCAAGCGGGGTGGGAGCAGTACTTC.

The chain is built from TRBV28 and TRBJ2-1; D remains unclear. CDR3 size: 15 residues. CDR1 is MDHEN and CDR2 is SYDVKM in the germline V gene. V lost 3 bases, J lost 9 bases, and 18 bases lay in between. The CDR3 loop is CASSFNVGRSSEQFF. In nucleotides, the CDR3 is TGTGCCAGCAGTTTCAATGTCGGGCGGAGTAGTGAGCAGTTCTTC.

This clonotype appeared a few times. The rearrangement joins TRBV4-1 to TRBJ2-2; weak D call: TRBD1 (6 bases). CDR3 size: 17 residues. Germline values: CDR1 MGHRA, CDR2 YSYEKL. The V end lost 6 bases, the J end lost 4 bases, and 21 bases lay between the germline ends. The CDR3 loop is CASSSGTSGRSTGELFF. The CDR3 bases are TGCGCCAGCAGTTCGGGGACATCTGGGCGTAGCACCGGGGAGCTGTTTTTT.